The 13 T cell receptor beta chains given below trace back to one sample, sequenced in a study of blood T cell repertoires in COVID-19. The protocol was immunoSEQ multiplex PCR, while the TCRdb copy is restricted to in-frame clones and leaves out a portion. The sample consists of roughly 180,000 clones, about 81% of them appearing once. Material for sequencing was peripheral blood. The receptors were gathered from an elderly woman with COVID-19, enrolled during active disease.

This clone showed up just a few times. CDR3 region: CASRTGVSPLHF. The CDR3 DNA follows: TGTGCCAGCCGGACAGGGGTGTCACCCCTCCACTTT. The chain recombines TRBV11-2 with TRBJ1-6; 9 bases align to TRBD1. The CDR3 has 12 amino acids. Germline-derived CDR1 and CDR2 are SGHAT and FQNNGV. Losses at the gene ends were 8 bases for V and 10 bases for J; bases not matched to a gene: 3.

The chain couples TRBV2 to TRBJ1-3; the match to TRBD1 covers 8 bases. V lost 5 bases and J lost 2; bases outside the gene matches: 2. CDR3 length: 14 amino acids. The germline V gene encodes CDR1 SNHLY and CDR2 FYNNEI. The CDR3 here is CASSLQGAGNTIYF. The CDR3 coding sequence is TGTGCCAGCAGTTTACAGGGGGCTGGAAACACCATATATTTT.

V gene TRBV19 combines with J gene TRBJ1-2, with 7 bases that match TRBD1. V lost 1 base and J lost 7; bases outside the gene matches: 9. The length of the CDR3 is 15 residues. CDR1 and CDR2 (germline): LNHDA, SQIVND (reference sequence). The CDR3 nucleotides are TGTGCCAGTAGTATAGCGACGAGGAGACAGGGTGGCTACACCTTC. This codes for CASSIATRRQGGYTF.

The V gene is TRBV10-3, the J gene TRBJ2-3; perhaps TRBD2 as D (5 bases). V shed 3 bases and J shed 0 bases, with 10 bases lying between them. Germline V lookup: CDR1 ENHRY, CDR2 SYGVKD. CDR3 length: 15 amino acids. CDR3 in amino acids: CAISDASKSTDTQYF. For the CDR3, the DNA is TGTGCCATCAGTGATGCTAGCAAAAGCACAGATACGCAGTATTTT.

The J gene is TRBJ2-5, the V gene TRBV7-9; 10 nucleotides agree with TRBD1. This CDR3 has 16 residues. Losses at the gene ends were 5 bases for V and 6 bases for J; bases not matched to a gene: 12. In germline, CDR1 is SEHNR, CDR2 FQNEAQ (reference sequence). This chain's CDR3 is CASSPLMGTGEKTQYF. CDR3 DNA: TGTGCCAGCAGCCCCCTCATGGGGACAGGGGAGAAGACCCAGTACTTC. The full variable domain, with the rest looked up from reference TRBV7-9 and TRBJ2-5, is DTGVSQNPRHKITKRGQNVTFRCDPISEHNRLYWYRQTLGQGPEFLTYFQNEAQLEKSRLLSDRFSAERPKGSFSTLEIQRTEQGDSAMYLCASSPLMGTGEKTQYFGPGTRLLVL.

The chain has TRBV2 and TRBJ1-2, with a possible D match to TRBD1 (6 bases). In germline, CDR1 is SNHLY, CDR2 FYNNEI. V gave up 5 bases and J gave up 5 bases, with 18 bases separating them. The length of the CDR3 is 15 residues. DNA of the CDR3: TGTGCCAGCAGTCTTGATTACAGGGCCGGGTATGGCTACACCTTC. As protein: CASSLDYRAGYGYTF.

This clone was seen a few times. The rearrangement links TRBV27 to TRBJ2-7, with D possibly TRBD2 on 6 matching bases. The germline gives CDR1 MNHEY, CDR2 SMNVEV (reference sequence). The CDR3 contains 14 residues. Trimming cost V 5 bases and J 2 bases, with 13 bases left between them. CDR3 nucleotide sequence: TGTGCCAGCAGTCCTCGGGGAGGCCCCTACGAGCAGTACTTC. As protein: CASSPRGGPYEQYF.

This clone was detected only a few times. The rearrangement uses TRBV5-1 and TRBJ2-3; 9 bases are shared with TRBD1. V lost 2 bases, J lost 4 bases, and 8 bases stayed unmatched. The CDR3 runs 16 residues. CDR1 is SGHRS, CDR2 YFSETQ, per germline. Here the CDR3 DNA reads TGCGCCAGCAGCTTAGGACAGGGGCTTTCGGCAGATACGCAGTATTTT. It specifies CASSLGQGLSADTQYF.

This chain connects TRBV7-2 to TRBJ1-1; 7 nucleotides match TRBD1. V lost 3 bases and J lost 0; bases outside the gene matches: 4. CDR1 is SGHTA, CDR2 FQGNSA, per germline. This CDR3 spans 15 amino acids. CDR3 nucleotides: TGTGCCAGCAGCTTCCACAGGGGACTGAACACTGAAGCTTTCTTT. It is translated as CASSFHRGLNTEAFF.

Only one count was recorded for this clone. The CDR3: CSVGTPMLETQYF. The CDR3 bases are TGCAGCGTGGGGACACCGATGTTGGAGACCCAGTACTTC. The rearrangement links TRBV29-1 to TRBJ2-5, with a tentative D call TRBD1 (6 bases). CDR3 length: 13 residues. Trimming removed 6 bases from V and 5 bases from J, with 16 bases in between. The germline CDR1 and CDR2 sequences are SQVTM and ANQGSEA.

This clone was observed a single time. This rearrangement joins TRBV28 to TRBJ2-7, with 10 bases fitting TRBD2. This CDR3 is 16 amino acids long. Germline V gene data show CDR1 as MDHEN and CDR2 as SYDVKM. V shed 6 bases and J 2 bases; nucleotides not matched to a gene: 10. The CDR3 nucleotides read TGTGCCAGCAGGACCGGTGGGACTAGCGTAACCTACGAGCAGTACTTC. It translates to CASRTGGTSVTYEQYF.

This clone has just one count. The chain's CDR3 is CASRALQGSGYGYTF. CDR3 sequence (DNA): TGTGCCAGCAGGGCCCTACAGGGGTCTGGGTATGGCTACACCTTC. The gene calls are TRBV2 and TRBJ1-2; TRBD1 aligns across 7 bases. The germline gives CDR1 SNHLY, CDR2 FYNNEI. This CDR3 has 15 residues. V shed 6 bases, J shed 5 bases, and the junction held 12 bases outside the gene matches.

The V gene is TRBV18, the J gene TRBJ1-1; unclear D gene. Trimming stripped 1 base from V and 1 base from J, with 10 bases between. Germline-derived CDR1 and CDR2 are KGHSH and LQKENI. The CDR3 runs 15 residues. CDR3: CASSPRLATNTEAFF. The DNA of the CDR3 is TGTGCCAGCTCACCACGGCTCGCCACGAACACTGAAGCTTTCTTT.